The clone carrying this T cell receptor beta chain showed up just a few times. What it recognizes is unknown. CDR3 size: 14 residues. Germline CDR1 reads SGHRS; CDR2 reads YFSETQ. With V trimmed by 5 bases and J by 7 bases, 6 bases remained unmatched. This specimen belongs to a study of shared clonotypes between healthy human individuals. General study results and limits: The low donor count limited represented genetic and exposure-history diversity.

The protocol was immunoSEQ multiplex PCR, while the TCRdb copy is restricted to in-frame clones and leaves out a portion. Of 600,000 to 750,000 clones listed, about two thirds are singletons. This sequence was found in a young woman in good health. The V call is TRBV5-1, the J call TRBJ1-4; 9 bases are a match to TRBD1. Specimen: memory CD4+ T cells sorted from blood. Subset described: CD45RA-negative fraction. The CDR3 reads CASSQGTGPEKLFF. DNA of the CDR3: TGCGCCAGCAGTCAAGGGACAGGGCCTGAAAAACTGTTTTTT.